This T cell receptor (beta chain) was captured in a study of blood T cell repertoires in COVID-19. Looking at the study overall: The United States, Italy and Spain supplied acute and convalescent COVID-19 samples. T cells, B-cell-depleted T cells, or PBMCs supplied cDNA or gDNA.

This CDR3 contains 15 residues. Germline V CDR1 and CDR2: LNHDA, SQIVND (reference sequence). Trimming took 5 bases from V and 6 from J, leaving 17 bases between them. In the original workflow: Reference gene primers were amplified, and this amplification served to estimate nucleated cell counts. Here immunoSEQ multiplex PCR was the method, and the copy in TCRdb shows in-frame clones only, minus some. D and trimming come from the DNA, and the V and J calls and clone size come from that table. Seen here are 100,000 to 150,000 clones, about 83% observed once, and the top ten hold 5% to 6.5%. The chain links TRBV19 to TRBJ2-1; tentatively, D is TRBD2 (6 bases). The clonotype comes from a human donor in a cohort sampled during active COVID-19. Sequencing input: peripheral blood. The CDR3 is CASSGGSRARNEQFF. In DNA form, the CDR3 reads TGTGCCAGTAGTGGGGGGAGCCGAGCCCGCAATGAGCAGTTCTTC.